This is a list of T cell receptor beta chains from one sample in a study of control samples from healthy donors and cancer patients. TCRdb keeps only in-frame clones here, not all; method: immunoSEQ multiplex PCR. In the table there are about 86,000 clones, roughly 93% of which are singletons. Source material: blood. The source of these receptors is a woman aged 25 to 45 in good health. Each CDR3 is given with its conserved first and last residue. A D gene is named only where the DNA matches it firmly. The size of a clone is reported for some rows only, either as once, few or many, or as a class for expanded clones.

>TRBV7-9|-|-|TRBJ1-5
CASSRTESNQPQHF
TGTGCCAGCAGCCGGACAGAAAGCAATCAGCCCCAGCATTTT
>TRBV6-2/TRBV6-3|TRBD1|-|TRBJ2-1
CASSPTGGAGLAGRFF
TGTGCCAGCAGTCCAACAGGGGGCGCGGGTCTCGCGGGGAGGTTCTTC
>TRBV10-1|-|-|TRBJ2-1
CASSHGSENNEQFF
TGCGCCAGCAGCCATGGGAGCGAAAACAATGAGCAGTTCTTC
>TRBV18|-|-|TRBJ2-5
CASSPLGTQETQYF
TGTGCCAGCTCACCACTCGGGACGCAAGAGACCCAGTACTTC
>TRBV28|TRBD1|-|TRBJ2-7
CASSFAGQGTSYEQYF
TGTGCCAGCAGTTTTGCGGGACAGGGGACGTCCTACGAGCAGTACTTC
>TRBV7-9|-|-|TRBJ2-7
CASSHTTSYEQYF
TGTGCCAGCAGCCACACTACTAGCTACGAGCAGTACTTC
>TRBV23-1|-|-|TRBJ2-7
CASSQSPSEQYF
TGCGCCAGCAGTCAATCCCCGTCCGAGCAGTACTTC
>TRBV30|TRBD1|-|TRBJ2-7
CAWSLRQGVREQYF
TGTGCCTGGAGTTTGAGACAGGGGGTAAGGGAGCAGTACTTC
>TRBV7-3|-|few|TRBJ1-6
CASSPGGNSPLHF
TGTGCCAGCAGCCCCGGGGGGAATTCACCCCTCCACTTT
>TRBV15|-|-|TRBJ2-2
CATSRDGPGGYTGELFF
TGTGCCACCAGCAGAGATGGCCCAGGGGGGTACACCGGGGAGCTGTTTTTT
>TRBV6-1|-|-|TRBJ2-2
CASSELGTGELFF
TGTGCCAGCAGTGAATTGGGCACCGGGGAGCTGTTTTTT
>TRBV2|-|-|TRBJ2-5
CASSEPGAGQETQYF
TGTGCCAGCAGTGAGCCGGGGGCGGGGCAAGAGACCCAGTACTTC
>TRBV28|-|-|TRBJ1-5
CASRSQVGKKSQPQHF
TGTGCCAGCAGGTCCCAAGTAGGGAAAAAAAGCCAGCCCCAGCATTTT
>TRBV5-4|-|-|TRBJ1-3
CASSPLPGPGNTIYF
TGTGCCAGCAGCCCCCTCCCGGGGCCCGGAAACACCATATATTTT
>TRBV6-5|TRBD2|-|TRBJ2-1
CASSLAGSEYNEQFF
TGTGCCAGCAGTCTAGCGGGATCGGAATACAATGAGCAGTTCTTC
>TRBV11-2|-|once|TRBJ2-6
CASSFPAHSGANVLTF
TGTGCCAGCAGCTTCCCCGCGCATTCTGGGGCCAACGTCCTGACTTTC
>TRBV5-1|-|-|TRBJ1-1
CASSLIMNTEAFF
TGCGCCAGCAGCTTGATTATGAACACTGAAGCTTTCTTT
>TRBV10-2|-|-|TRBJ2-3
CASSVRATDTQYF
TGCGCCAGCAGTGTTAGGGCGACAGATACGCAGTATTTT
>TRBV12-5|TRBD1|few|TRBJ1-5
CASGLGQGEFDQPQHF
TGTGCTAGTGGTTTGGGACAGGGAGAGTTCGATCAGCCCCAGCATTTT
>TRBV19|-|-|TRBJ2-2
CATEARDRDTGELFF
TGTGCCACTGAAGCGCGGGACAGAGACACCGGGGAGCTGTTTTTT
>TRBV3-1/TRBV3-2|-|-|TRBJ1-3
CASSQAGSSGNTIYF
TGTGCCAGCAGCCAAGCTGGCAGCTCTGGAAACACCATATATTTT
>TRBV6-5|-|-|TRBJ2-7
CASSYSLALDEQYF
TGTGCCAGCAGTTACTCGCTAGCGTTGGACGAGCAGTACTTC
>TRBV28|TRBD2|-|TRBJ2-1
CASSPSGGANEQFF
TGTGCCAGCAGCCCTAGCGGGGGGGCCAATGAGCAGTTCTTC
>TRBV7-8|-|-|TRBJ1-5
CASSLVYSGPNSNQPQHF
TGTGCCAGCAGCTTAGTATATTCAGGACCGAATAGCAATCAGCCCCAGCATTTT
>TRBV18|TRBD2|-|TRBJ2-3
CASSPRATSGGSTDTQYF
TGTGCCAGCTCACCACGGGCAACTAGCGGGGGAAGCACAGATACGCAGTATTTT
>TRBV6-5|-|-|TRBJ1-5
CASRPRFDSNQPQHF
TGTGCCAGCAGGCCCAGGTTCGATAGCAATCAGCCCCAGCATTTT